The 32 T cell receptor beta chains in this list originate from one sample, sequenced in a study of blood T cells in healthy people across ages. It was with a sample-barcoded 5' primer and a J-beta primer mix that a second PCR of roughly 7 to 12 cycles was run. Using its own MiXCR run on the 5' RACE reads, TCRdb lists one record per CDR3 protein. The sample gives more than 1,000,000 distinct CDR3 sequences, about 25% of which show up once; about 0.72% is in the top ten. These data also featured in a second study, about T cells of mothers and their children.

Sequencing was performed on blood. The receptor source for this set is a girl aged 2 to 9 in good health.

V gene TRBV3-1 combines with J gene TRBJ1-3; D ambiguous. V was shortened by 3 bases and J by 2 bases, with 17 bases between the two germline ends. This CDR3 is built from 17 residues. Germline V gives CDR1 LGHDT, CDR2 YNNKEL (reference sequence). CDR3: CASSHMSPSGTGNTIYF. CDR3 sequence (DNA): TGTGCCAGCAGCCATATGTCTCCGTCTGGGACTGGAAACACCATATATTTT. The full variable domain, completed using reference TRBV3-1 and TRBJ1-3, is DTAVSQTPKYLVTQMGNDKSIKCEQNLGHDTMYWYKQDSKKFLKIMFSYNNKELIINETVPNRFSPKSPDKAHLNLHINSLELGDSAVYFCASSHMSPSGTGNTIYFGEGSWLTVV.

The sample holds a few counts of this clonotype. V and J are TRBV20-1 and TRBJ2-7; weak D call: TRBD2 (6 bases). V was pared by 5 bases and J by 6 bases, with 11 bases between. This CDR3 region has 11 residues. Germline V gene sequence: CDR1 DFQATT, CDR2 SNEGSKA (reference sequence). The CDR3 is CSAGGRFEQYF. CDR3 coding DNA: TGCAGTGCTGGAGGGCGATTCGAGCAGTACTTC.

This chain uses TRBV29-1 with TRBJ2-3; maybe TRBD2 (6 bases). CDR3 length: 11 amino acids. Trimming cost V 8 bases and J 6 bases, with 12 bases left between them. CDR1 and CDR2 from the germline V gene are SQVTM and ANQGSEA. The CDR3 sequence is CSWWRVDTQYF. The CDR3 DNA follows: TGCAGCTGGTGGAGGGTGGATACGCAGTATTTT.

CDR3 in DNA: TGTGCCAGCAGCGACGCCCCAGGAACCCATTCACCCCTCCACTTT. Translating it yields CASSDAPGTHSPLHF. The chain couples TRBV6-1 to TRBJ1-6, with D unclear. The length of the CDR3 is 15 residues. Trimming took off 6 bases at V and 8 bases at J, with 17 bases between the two ends. The germline CDR1 and CDR2 sequences are MNHNS and SASEGT.

This clonotype was seen a handful of times. V gene TRBV10-3 combines with J gene TRBJ2-7; no definite D call. Trimming left V 6 bases short and J 0 bases short, with 9 bases between. The length of the CDR3 is 13 residues. Germline V CDR1 and CDR2: ENHRY, SYGVKD. CDR3 nucleotide sequence: TGTGCCATCAGGGTAGAGACCTCCTACGAGCAGTACTTC. Its translation is CAIRVETSYEQYF.

The genes are TRBV7-9 and TRBJ2-1; D gene unclear. From germline, CDR1 is SEHNR and CDR2 FQNEAQ (reference sequence). The V and J ends lost 7 bases and 8 bases respectively, with 9 bases between them. The CDR3 contains 11 residues. CDR3 nucleotide sequence: TGTGCCAGCATCCGTAAGGATGAGCAGTTCTTC. It yields the protein CASIRKDEQFF.

This clonotype showed up just a few times. The chain employs TRBV9 and TRBJ2-4, with D perhaps TRBD1 (6 bases). V lost 2 bases to trimming and J lost 7 bases, with 19 bases between them. This CDR3 has 16 amino acids. Germline values: CDR1 SGDLS, CDR2 YYNGEE. CDR3 coding DNA: TGTGCCAGCAGCGTGGGTACAGGGAATAAGTTCAACATTCAGTACTTC. As protein: CASSVGTGNKFNIQYF.

This sequence joins TRBV6-6 and TRBJ2-7; D perhaps matches TRBD1 (5 bases). The CDR3 is made up of 13 amino acids. The V and J ends lost 6 bases and 2 bases respectively, with 11 bases between them. The germline V gene has CDR1 MNHNY and CDR2 SVGAGI (reference sequence). The CDR3 region is CASSLQVTYEQYF. The CDR3 DNA reads TGTGCCAGCAGCCTACAGGTTACCTACGAGCAGTACTTC.

This clonotype was found a few times. This chain links TRBV3-1 with TRBJ2-2; 10 bases are shared with TRBD1. The CDR3 runs to 15 residues. V lost 3 bases to trimming and J lost 5 bases; unmatched junction nucleotides: 3. Germline V gene lookup returns CDR1 LGHDT and CDR2 YNNKEL (reference sequence). DNA of the CDR3: TGTGCCAGCAGCCAGCCGGACAGGGGGACCGGGGAGCTGTTTTTT. It yields the protein CASSQPDRGTGELFF.

V usage is TRBV6-5 and J usage is TRBJ2-7; possibly TRBD1 for D (5 bases). Germline V gives CDR1 MNHEY, CDR2 SVGAGI. V lost 6 bases and J lost 2, with 11 bases in between. The length of the CDR3 is 13 residues. Written as DNA, the CDR3 is TGTGCCAGCAGGTACCAGGGAACCTACGAGCAGTACTTC. This sequence encodes CASRYQGTYEQYF.

A few counts support this clonotype. This chain joins TRBV4-3 and TRBJ2-7; D is unclear. This CDR3 contains 15 residues. With 3 bases removed from V and 0 bases from J, the gap between germline ends came to 12 bases. Per the germline V gene, CDR1 is LGHNA and CDR2 is YSLEER. This CDR3 reads CASSQGRTASYEQYF. CDR3 bases: TGCGCCAGCAGCCAGGGCAGGACGGCCTCCTACGAGCAGTACTTC.

The chain has TRBV14 and TRBJ2-1; D possibly corresponds to TRBD2 (6 bases). The DNA end lines up better with TRBJ2-7; the J call may be wrong. The CDR3 spans 14 residues. Germline loops: CDR1 SGHDN, CDR2 FVKESK. CDR3: CASSQGGGFYEQYF. CDR3 nucleotide sequence: TGTGCCAGCAGCCAAGGTGGAGGGTTCTACGAGCAGTACTTC.

As regards this clonotype: At one end, the junction sequence differs from germline, possibly due to a read error. V gene TRBV29-1 combines with J gene TRBJ2-7; no reliable D call. This CDR3 is 10 amino acids long. Germline CDR1 is SQVTM and CDR2 is ANQGSEA. The CDR3 bases are TGCAGCGTTGAAGATAACGGGCTGGCATTC. Protein product: CSVEDNGLAF.

The CDR3: CAIRETGTGDYEQYF. CDR3 sequence (DNA): TGTGCCATCAGGGAAACCGGGACAGGGGACTACGAGCAGTACTTC. The chain employs TRBV10-3 and TRBJ2-7; TRBD1 matches at 10 bases. This CDR3 has 15 amino acids. V was clipped by 6 bases and J by 3 bases; unmatched bases: 8. Germline loops: CDR1 ENHRY, CDR2 SYGVKD.

V gene TRBV29-1 combines with J gene TRBJ2-3; 13 bases map to TRBD2. Germline CDR1 and CDR2: SQVTM and ANQGSEA. There are 15 residues in the CDR3. After removal of 5 bases from V and 4 bases from J, the junction contained 6 bases not matched to a gene. The CDR3 DNA sequence: TGCAGCGTTACTACTAGCGGGAGGGCCGCAGATACGCAGTATTTT. Translated, it gives CSVTTSGRAADTQYF.

This clonotype has more than one count but fewer than ten. The chain couples TRBV12-5 to TRBJ2-1; a weak D match, TRBD2 (5 bases). V shed 3 bases and J shed 7 bases, with 10 bases lying between them. The CDR3 is 13 residues long. CDR1 is LGHNT and CDR2 is FRNRAP in the germline V gene. The CDR3, as DNA: TGTGCTAGTGGTTTAGTAGCGACGAATGAGCAGTTCTTC. Protein sequence: CASGLVATNEQFF.

This clonotype was observed a few times. The gene calls are TRBV28 and TRBJ2-5; the D is unclear. The J call is in doubt because the DNA end fits TRBJ2-7 better. The germline CDR1 and CDR2 sequences are MDHEN and SYDVKM. The CDR3 runs to 15 residues. The CDR3 spells CASSLGTPYSYEQYF. CDR3 coding DNA: TGTGCCAGCAGTTTGGGAACACCCTACTCCTACGAGCAGTACTTC.

As for this clonotype: A junction end diverges from the germline sequence, so it may reflect a read error. The chain recombines TRBV29-1 with TRBJ1-1, with D perhaps TRBD1 (5 bases). This CDR3 region has 13 residues. Germline V lookup: CDR1 SQVTM, CDR2 ANQGSEA. The CDR3 protein is CSGGSGMNTEAFF. For the CDR3, the DNA is TGCAGCGGGGGCAGTGGGATGAACACTGAGGCTTTCTTT.

This clonotype was detected only a few times. This rearrangement joins TRBV7-9 to TRBJ2-7, with 7 bases aligning to TRBD2. Germline V gene sequence: CDR1 SEHNR, CDR2 FQNEAQ (reference sequence). Trimming removed 3 bases from V and 7 bases from J; junction bases left unmatched: 12. The CDR3 has 15 residues. The CDR3 region is CASSFQGLPFGEQYF. The CDR3 region has the DNA TGTGCCAGCAGCTTTCAGGGACTACCCTTCGGGGAGCAGTACTTC.

Note on this clonotype: A junction boundary mismatches the germline segment, possibly from a read error. The chain has TRBV7-7 and TRBJ2-6; D is possibly TRBD1 or TRBD2 (5 bases each). The CDR3 covers 13 residues. Germline V gene sequence: CDR1 SSHAT, CDR2 FNYEAQ (reference sequence). The CDR3 DNA reads TGTGCTAGCAGCCCCAGGGAGAAGAACGTCCTGACTTTC. Translated: CASSPREKNVLTF.

There are a few counts of this clonotype. V usage is TRBV5-1 and J usage is TRBJ2-3; 9 positions match TRBD2. V was clipped by 2 bases and J by 7 bases; unmatched bases: 11. Germline CDR1 SGHRS, CDR2 YFSETQ. This CDR3 is 16 amino acids long. The CDR3, as DNA: TGCGCCAGCAGCTTAAGACTAGCGGATCCTCCCCATACGCAGTATTTT. This translates into CASSLRLADPPHTQYF.

The CDR3 is CASSFSQRGRHNEQFF. The CDR3 DNA is TGTGCCAGCAGTTTTTCCCAAAGGGGGCGTCACAATGAGCAGTTCTTC. V and J are TRBV27 and TRBJ2-1; TRBD1 agrees at 7 bases. Germline CDR1 and CDR2: MNHEY and SMNVEV (reference sequence). The CDR3 runs to 16 residues. The J segment lost 5 bases and the V segment lost 3 bases, leaving 10 bases of the junction unmatched.

This clonotype was seen a few times. The chain employs TRBV4-1 and TRBJ2-3; D remains unclear. Germline CDR1 reads MGHRA; CDR2 reads YSYEKL. The CDR3 length is 14 residues. V lost 1 base and J lost 4, with 9 bases in between. CDR3 nucleotide sequence: TGCGCCAGCAGCCAAGGTGCTACCGCAGATACGCAGTATTTT. This codes for CASSQGATADTQYF.

This chain connects TRBV3-1 to TRBJ2-3; D is possibly TRBD2 (5 bases). In germline, CDR1 is LGHDT, CDR2 YNNKEL (reference sequence). The CDR3 loop spans 14 amino acids. V dropped 2 bases and J dropped 6 bases, with 12 bases sitting between them. CDR3: CASSQSTIADTQYF. DNA for the CDR3: TGTGCCAGCAGCCAATCGACTATAGCGGATACGCAGTATTTT.

The chain recombines TRBV29-1 with TRBJ1-2; 7 bases map to TRBD1. V lost 6 bases to trimming and J lost 4 bases; unmatched junction nucleotides: 11. This CDR3 contains 14 residues. Germline CDR1 is SQVTM and CDR2 is ANQGSEA. In DNA, the CDR3 is TGCAGCGTACCCGACAGGGACCGAAGCTATGGCTACACCTTC. Its translation: CSVPDRDRSYGYTF.

The chain recombines TRBV29-1 with TRBJ1-3; D unclear. The CDR3 sequence is 12 residues long. CDR1 and CDR2 from the germline V gene are SQVTM and ANQGSEA. Trimming took 7 bases from V and 0 from J, leaving 7 bases between them. The CDR3 nucleotides are TGCAGCGCCCAGTCCTCTGGAAACACCATATATTTT. Its protein is CSAQSSGNTIYF.

There are a few counts of this clonotype. This chain uses TRBV27 with TRBJ1-2, with TRBD1 matching over 7 bases. Unmatched junction bases numbered 6, after V lost 2 bases and J lost 3 bases. CDR3 length equals 15 residues. The germline gives CDR1 MNHEY, CDR2 SMNVEV (reference sequence). In DNA form, the CDR3 reads TGTGCCAGCAGTTTAATGAGTACAGGGGACTATGGCTACACCTTC. It yields the protein CASSLMSTGDYGYTF.

This clonotype was detected a few times. The chain links TRBV20-1 to TRBJ2-5; perhaps TRBD1 as D (6 bases). TRBJ2-7 explains the end of the DNA better; the J call may be wrong. The CDR3 is 16 amino acids. Germline loops: CDR1 DFQATT, CDR2 SNEGSKA (reference sequence). CDR3 region: CSARDRILGQTYEQYF. DNA of the CDR3: TGCAGTGCTAGAGATCGGATTCTAGGACAGACCTACGAGCAGTACTTC.

The table lists this clonotype with a few counts. The chain uses TRBV5-1 and TRBJ2-7; D is perhaps TRBD1 (5 bases). Trimming shortened V by 0 bases and J by 1 base, and 11 bases separated the two germline ends. CDR1 and CDR2 from the germline V gene are SGHRS and YFSETQ. The CDR3 runs 15 residues. Written as DNA, the CDR3 is TGCGCCAGCAGCTTGGCCCAGGGCTATTCCTACGAGCAGTACTTC. Amino acids: CASSLAQGYSYEQYF.

The gene calls are TRBV28 and TRBJ2-5; no reliable D call. The DNA end lines up better with TRBJ2-1; the J call may be wrong. CDR3 size: 13 residues. Germline CDR1 is MDHEN and CDR2 is SYDVKM. The CDR3 is CASSPLVLSGQFF. The CDR3 DNA follows: TGTGCCAGCAGTCCCCTGGTTCTCTCAGGGCAGTTCTTC.

The chain employs TRBV3-1 and TRBJ2-5, with D maybe TRBD2 (5 bases). The J call may be mistaken, given a closer DNA end match to TRBJ2-7. Per the germline V gene, CDR1 is LGHDT and CDR2 is YNNKEL (reference sequence). The CDR3 length is 15 residues. CDR3 sequence reads: CASSQEGLQTYEQYF. DNA of the CDR3: TGTGCCAGCAGCCAAGAAGGACTCCAAACCTACGAGCAGTACTTC.

The rearrangement joins TRBV5-1 to TRBJ2-5; a weak D match, TRBD2 (6 bases). Germline values: CDR1 SGHRS, CDR2 YFSETQ. V gave up 5 bases and J gave up 1 base, with 15 bases separating them. The CDR3 spans 15 residues. DNA for the CDR3: TGCGCCAGCAGGGAGGGGCTGGAACTCCAAGAGACCCAGTACTTC. Its protein is CASREGLELQETQYF.